This passage covers 7 T cell receptor beta chains from one sample sequenced in a study of human T cells and chemical hapten exposure. TCRdb re-analysed the 5' RACE reads in MiXCR, keeping a single row per CDR3 protein. The sample lists around 140,000 distinct CDR3 sequences, approximately 4% occurring once. The authors extracted total RNA from unfractionated whole blood. All receptors derive from a female donor in good health.

There are many counts of this clonotype. V is TRBV7-3 and J is TRBJ2-7; a possible D gene is TRBD1 (6 bases). Germline assignment: CDR1 SGHTA and CDR2 FQGTGA. V shed 5 bases and J shed 5 bases, with 16 bases lying between them. The CDR3 length is 14 residues. CDR3 residues: CASSANVGAHEQYF. In DNA form, the CDR3 reads TGTGCCAGCAGCGCAAACGTGGGGGCCCACGAGCAGTACTTC.

This clonotype has more than one count but fewer than ten. The gene calls are TRBV7-2 and TRBJ2-7; 9 bases agree with TRBD1. V lost 2 bases to trimming and J lost 1 base; unmatched junction nucleotides: 3. The germline CDR1 and CDR2 sequences are SGHTA and FQGNSA. The CDR3 extends over 15 amino acids. The CDR3 DNA sequence: TGTGCCAGCAGCTTAAGACAGGGGGGATCCTACGAGCAGTACTTC. It encodes CASSLRQGGSYEQYF.

The CDR3 nucleotides are TGCGCCAGCAGCTTGGGCCCGGGACTAGCGACGAACGAGCAGTACTTC. Its protein is CASSLGPGLATNEQYF. The V gene is TRBV5-1, the J gene TRBJ2-7; 10 nucleotides align to TRBD2. CDR1 and CDR2 (germline): SGHRS, YFSETQ. Germline trimming cut 0 bases from V and 5 bases from J; bases unmatched to any gene: 8. This CDR3 has 16 residues.

This clonotype was counted ten times or more. This rearrangement joins TRBV6-5 to TRBJ1-4; unclear D gene. V lost 6 bases and J lost 10, with 18 bases in between. The germline CDR1 and CDR2 sequences are MNHEY and SVGAGI. The CDR3 is 14 amino acids. CDR3 region: CASRPKIAGGKLFF. The CDR3 DNA reads as TGTGCCAGCAGGCCAAAAATAGCAGGTGGAAAACTGTTTTTT.

This clonotype was detected only a few times. This chain connects TRBV7-3 to TRBJ1-6, with D possibly matching TRBD1 (6 bases). The CDR3 runs to 15 residues. CDR1 is SGHTA, CDR2 FQGTGA, per germline. Deletions cut 1 base from V and 6 bases from J, with 10 bases between. The CDR3 loop is CASSLNPGANSPLHF. CDR3 nucleotides: TGTGCCAGCAGCTTAAATCCAGGGGCTAATTCACCCCTCCACTTT.

Ten or more counts support this clonotype. The genes are TRBV21-1 and TRBJ2-1. TRBV21-1 is listed as a pseudogene. This CDR3 has 17 residues. CDR3 bases: TGTGCCAGCAGCAAAATGGTCGCAGGGGGCCCCTACAATGAGCAGTTCTTC. Translating gives CASSKMVAGGPYNEQFF.

There are many counts of this clonotype. The genes are TRBV28 and TRBJ2-7; TRBD2 matches at 7 bases. Germline V gene sequence: CDR1 MDHEN, CDR2 SYDVKM. J was trimmed by 5 bases and V by 3 bases; bases with no gene match: 10. The CDR3 is 15 amino acids. The DNA of the CDR3 is TGTGCCAGCAGTTTGGGAGGGACCCGCGTTCACGAGCAGTACTTC. This encodes CASSLGGTRVHEQYF.